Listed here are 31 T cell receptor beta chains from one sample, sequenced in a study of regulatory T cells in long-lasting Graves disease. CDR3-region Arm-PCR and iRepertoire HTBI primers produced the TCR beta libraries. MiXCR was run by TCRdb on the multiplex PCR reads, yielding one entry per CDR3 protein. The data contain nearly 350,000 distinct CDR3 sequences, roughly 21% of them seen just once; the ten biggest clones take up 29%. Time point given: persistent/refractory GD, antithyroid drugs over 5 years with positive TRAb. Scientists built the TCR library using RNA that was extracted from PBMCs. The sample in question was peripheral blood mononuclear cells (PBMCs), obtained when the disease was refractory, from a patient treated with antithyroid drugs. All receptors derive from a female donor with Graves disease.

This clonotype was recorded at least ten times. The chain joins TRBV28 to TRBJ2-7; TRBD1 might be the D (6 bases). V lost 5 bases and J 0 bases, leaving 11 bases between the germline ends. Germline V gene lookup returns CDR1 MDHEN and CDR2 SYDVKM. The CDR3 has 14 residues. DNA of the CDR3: TGTGCCAGCAGTAATGGACAGCCCTCCTACGAGCAGTACTTC. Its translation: CASSNGQPSYEQYF.

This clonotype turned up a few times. The CDR3 region is CASSDTGGKQPQHF. The CDR3 DNA reads TGTGCCAGCAGCGATACAGGGGGGAAACAGCCCCAGCATTTT. The chain carries TRBV9 and TRBJ1-5, with TRBD1 matching 8 bases. The germline CDR1 and CDR2 sequences are SGDLS and YYNGEE. Germline trimming cut 3 bases from V and 7 bases from J; bases unmatched to any gene: 6. The CDR3 runs to 14 residues.

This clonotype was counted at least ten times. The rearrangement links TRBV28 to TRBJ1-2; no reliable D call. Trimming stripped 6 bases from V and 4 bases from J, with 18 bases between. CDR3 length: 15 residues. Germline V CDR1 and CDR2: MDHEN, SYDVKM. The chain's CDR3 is CASSPGRPTGYGYTF. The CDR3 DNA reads TGTGCCAGCAGCCCCGGGAGACCTACTGGCTATGGCTACACCTTC.

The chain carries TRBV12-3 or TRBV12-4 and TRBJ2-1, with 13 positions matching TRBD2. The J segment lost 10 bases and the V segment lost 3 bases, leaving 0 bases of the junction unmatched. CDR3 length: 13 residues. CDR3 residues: CASSLGLAGEQFF. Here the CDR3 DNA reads TGTGCCAGCAGTTTGGGACTAGCGGGAGAGCAGTTCTTC.

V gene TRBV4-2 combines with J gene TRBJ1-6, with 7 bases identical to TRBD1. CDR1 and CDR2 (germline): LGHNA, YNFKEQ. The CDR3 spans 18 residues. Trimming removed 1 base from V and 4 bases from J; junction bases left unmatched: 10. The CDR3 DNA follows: TGTGCCAGCAGCCAAGCCCTCAGGGGGGGGGCTTATAATTCACCCCTCCACTTT. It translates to CASSQALRGGAYNSPLHF.

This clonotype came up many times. The CDR3 loop is CAISESGAGLTYEQYF. The CDR3 bases are TGTGCCATCAGTGAGTCAGGGGCAGGGCTTACCTACGAGCAGTACTTC. The chain combines TRBV10-3 with TRBJ2-7, with a weak D call TRBD1 (5 bases). The CDR3 spans 16 residues. The V and J ends lost 0 bases and 2 bases respectively, with 14 bases between them. Germline V gene sequence: CDR1 ENHRY, CDR2 SYGVKD.

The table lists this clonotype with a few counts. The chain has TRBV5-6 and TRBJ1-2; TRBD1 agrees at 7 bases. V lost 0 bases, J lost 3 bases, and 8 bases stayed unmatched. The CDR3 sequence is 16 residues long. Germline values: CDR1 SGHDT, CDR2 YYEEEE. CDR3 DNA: TGTGCCAGCAGCTTGGCCGGGACAGAACAAGACTATGGCTACACCTTC. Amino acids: CASSLAGTEQDYGYTF.

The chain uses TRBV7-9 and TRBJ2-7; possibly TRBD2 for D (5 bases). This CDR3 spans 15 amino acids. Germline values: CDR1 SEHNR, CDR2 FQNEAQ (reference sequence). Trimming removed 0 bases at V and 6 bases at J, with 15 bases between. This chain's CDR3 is CASSLAGSWGAEQYF. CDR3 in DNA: TGTGCCAGCAGCTTAGCGGGGTCGTGGGGAGCCGAGCAGTACTTC.

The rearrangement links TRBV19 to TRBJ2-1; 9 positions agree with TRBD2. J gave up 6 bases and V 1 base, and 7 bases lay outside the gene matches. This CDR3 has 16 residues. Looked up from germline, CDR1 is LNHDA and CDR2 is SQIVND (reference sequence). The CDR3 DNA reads TGTGCCAGTAGTATAGTGTGGGGACTAGCTTTCAATGAGCAGTTCTTC. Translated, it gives CASSIVWGLAFNEQFF.

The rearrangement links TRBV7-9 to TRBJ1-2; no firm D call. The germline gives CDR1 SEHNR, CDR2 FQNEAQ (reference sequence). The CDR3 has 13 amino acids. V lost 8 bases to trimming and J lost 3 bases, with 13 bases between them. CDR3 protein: CASGRVVDYGYTF. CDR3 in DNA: TGTGCCAGCGGACGGGTGGTCGACTATGGCTACACCTTC.

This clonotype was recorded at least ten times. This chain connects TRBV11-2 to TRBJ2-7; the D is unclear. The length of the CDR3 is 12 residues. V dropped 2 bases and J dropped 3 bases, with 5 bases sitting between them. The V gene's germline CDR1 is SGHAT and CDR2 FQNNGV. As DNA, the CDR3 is TGTGCCAGCAGCTTAATGAGCTACGAGCAGTACTTC. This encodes CASSLMSYEQYF.

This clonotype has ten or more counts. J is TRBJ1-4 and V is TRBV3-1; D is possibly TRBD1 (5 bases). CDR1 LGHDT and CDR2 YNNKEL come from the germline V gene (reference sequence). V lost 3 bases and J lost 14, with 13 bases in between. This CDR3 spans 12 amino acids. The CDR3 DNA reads TGTGCCAGCAGCCATGGGGGGAACGCGCTGTTTTTT. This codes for CASSHGGNALFF.

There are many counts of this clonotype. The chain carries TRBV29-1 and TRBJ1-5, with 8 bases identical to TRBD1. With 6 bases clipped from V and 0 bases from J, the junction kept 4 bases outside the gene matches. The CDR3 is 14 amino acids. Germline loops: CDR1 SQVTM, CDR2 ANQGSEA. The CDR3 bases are TGCAGCGTCACGACAGGGGATAGCAATCAGCCCCAGCATTTT. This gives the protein CSVTTGDSNQPQHF.

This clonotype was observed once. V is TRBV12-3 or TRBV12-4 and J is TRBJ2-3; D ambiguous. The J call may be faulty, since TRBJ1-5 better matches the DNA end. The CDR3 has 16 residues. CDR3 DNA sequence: TGTGCCAGCAGTTCCCTCAGGTTAGGGCGCAAGGATACGCAGCATTTT. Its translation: CASSSLRLGRKDTQHF.

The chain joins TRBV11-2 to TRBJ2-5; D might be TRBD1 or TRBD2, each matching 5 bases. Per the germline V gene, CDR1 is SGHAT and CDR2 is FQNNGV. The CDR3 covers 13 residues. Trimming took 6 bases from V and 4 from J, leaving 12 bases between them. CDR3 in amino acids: CASSFGAVETQYF. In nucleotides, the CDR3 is TGTGCCAGCAGTTTCGGGGCCGTAGAGACCCAGTACTTC. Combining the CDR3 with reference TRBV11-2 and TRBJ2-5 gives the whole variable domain EAGVAQSPRYKIIEKRQSVAFWCNPISGHATLYWYQQILGQGPKLLIQFQNNGVVDDSQLPKDRFSAERLKGVDSTLKIQPAKLEDSAVYLCASSFGAVETQYFGPGTRLLVL.

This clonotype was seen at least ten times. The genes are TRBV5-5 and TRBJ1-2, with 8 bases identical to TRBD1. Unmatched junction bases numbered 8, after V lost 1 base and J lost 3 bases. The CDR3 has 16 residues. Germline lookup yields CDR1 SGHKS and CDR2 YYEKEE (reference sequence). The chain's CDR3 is CASSLTQGARYYGYTF. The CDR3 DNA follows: TGTGCCAGCAGCTTGACGCAGGGGGCGAGATACTATGGCTACACCTTC.

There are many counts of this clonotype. The CDR3 loop reads CASSTKMNTEAFF. DNA of the CDR3: TGTGCCAGCAGCACGAAAATGAACACTGAAGCTTTCTTT. The J gene is TRBJ1-1, the V gene TRBV7-9; D remains unclear. Deletions cut 5 bases from V and 0 bases from J, with 7 bases between. This CDR3 spans 13 amino acids. Looked up from germline, CDR1 is SEHNR and CDR2 is FQNEAQ (reference sequence). Combining the CDR3 with reference TRBV7-9 and TRBJ1-1 gives the whole variable domain DTGVSQNPRHKITKRGQNVTFRCDPISEHNRLYWYRQTLGQGPEFLTYFQNEAQLEKSRLLSDRFSAERPKGSFSTLEIQRTEQGDSAMYLCASSTKMNTEAFFGQGTRLTVV.

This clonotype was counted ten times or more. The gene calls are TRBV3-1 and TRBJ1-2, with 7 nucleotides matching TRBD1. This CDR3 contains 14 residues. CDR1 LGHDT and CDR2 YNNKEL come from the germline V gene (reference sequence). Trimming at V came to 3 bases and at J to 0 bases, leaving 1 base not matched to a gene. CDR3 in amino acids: CASSHDRANYGYTF. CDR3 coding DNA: TGTGCCAGCAGCCATGACAGGGCTAACTATGGCTACACCTTC. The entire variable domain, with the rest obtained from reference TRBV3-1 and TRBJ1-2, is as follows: DTAVSQTPKYLVTQMGNDKSIKCEQNLGHDTMYWYKQDSKKFLKIMFSYNNKELIINETVPNRFSPKSPDKAHLNLHINSLELGDSAVYFCASSHDRANYGYTFGSGTRLTVV.

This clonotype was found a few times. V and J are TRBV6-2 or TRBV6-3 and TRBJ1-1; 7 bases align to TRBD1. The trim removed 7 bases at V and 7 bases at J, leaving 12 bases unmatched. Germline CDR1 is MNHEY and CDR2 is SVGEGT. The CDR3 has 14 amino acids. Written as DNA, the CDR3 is TGTGCCAGCAAAGTACCGGGACAGCTTATTGAAGCTTTCTTT. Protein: CASKVPGQLIEAFF.

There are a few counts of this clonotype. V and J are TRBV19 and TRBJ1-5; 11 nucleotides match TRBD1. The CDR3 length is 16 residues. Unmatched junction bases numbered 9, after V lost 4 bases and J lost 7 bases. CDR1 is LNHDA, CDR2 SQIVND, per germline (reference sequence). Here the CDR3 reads CASSTLDRGRGQPQHF. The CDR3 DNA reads TGTGCCAGTAGTACCCTGGACAGGGGGCGCGGACAGCCCCAGCATTTT.

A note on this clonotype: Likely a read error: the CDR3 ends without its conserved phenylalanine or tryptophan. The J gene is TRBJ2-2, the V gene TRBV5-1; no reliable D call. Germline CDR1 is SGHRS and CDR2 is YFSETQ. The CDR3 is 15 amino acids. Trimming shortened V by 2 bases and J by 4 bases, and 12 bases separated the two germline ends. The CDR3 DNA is TGCGCCAGCAGCTTCCAAGCTGGATTCACCGGGGAGCTGTTTCTT. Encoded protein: CASSFQAGFTGELFL.

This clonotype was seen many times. The CDR3 is CASSLMTGWGWTEAFF. The CDR3 bases are TGTGCCAGCAGTTTGATGACAGGGTGGGGATGGACTGAAGCTTTCTTT. This chain joins TRBV28 and TRBJ1-1; TRBD1 agrees at 7 bases. This CDR3 spans 16 amino acids. Looked up from germline, CDR1 is MDHEN and CDR2 is SYDVKM. Germline trimming cut 3 bases from V and 5 bases from J; bases unmatched to any gene: 12.

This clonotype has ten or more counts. The CDR3 loop reads CASSFDRDYEQYF. CDR3 bases: TGTGCCAGCAGCTTTGACAGGGACTACGAGCAGTACTTC. The chain carries TRBV7-6 and TRBJ2-7, with 7 bases that match TRBD1. Germline V gene lookup returns CDR1 SGHVS and CDR2 FNYEAQ. V dropped 3 bases and J dropped 3; count of bases not matched to a gene: 2. The CDR3 is 13 amino acids.

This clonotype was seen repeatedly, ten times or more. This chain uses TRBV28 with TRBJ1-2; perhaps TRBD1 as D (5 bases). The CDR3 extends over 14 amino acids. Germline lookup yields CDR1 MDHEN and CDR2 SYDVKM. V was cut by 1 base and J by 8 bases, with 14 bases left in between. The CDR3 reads CASSLLEGLRGYTF. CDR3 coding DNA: TGTGCCAGCAGTTTATTGGAGGGGTTGAGAGGCTACACCTTC.

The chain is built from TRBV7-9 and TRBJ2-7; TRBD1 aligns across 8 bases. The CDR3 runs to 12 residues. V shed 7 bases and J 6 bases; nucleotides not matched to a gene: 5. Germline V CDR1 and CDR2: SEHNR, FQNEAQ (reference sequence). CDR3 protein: CASTRDRFEQYF. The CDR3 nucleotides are TGTGCCAGCACCCGGGACAGGTTCGAGCAGTACTTC.

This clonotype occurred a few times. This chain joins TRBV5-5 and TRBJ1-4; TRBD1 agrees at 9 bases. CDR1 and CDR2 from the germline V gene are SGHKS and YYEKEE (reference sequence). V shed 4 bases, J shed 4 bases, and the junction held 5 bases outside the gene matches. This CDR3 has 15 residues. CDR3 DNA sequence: TGTGCCAGCAGCAACTACAGGGGGCATAATGAAAAACTGTTTTTT. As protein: CASSNYRGHNEKLFF.

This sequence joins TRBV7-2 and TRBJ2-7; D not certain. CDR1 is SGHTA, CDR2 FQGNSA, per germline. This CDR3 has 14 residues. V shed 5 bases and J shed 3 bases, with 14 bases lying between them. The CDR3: CASSPVGLYYEQYF. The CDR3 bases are TGTGCCAGCAGCCCTGTTGGTCTTTACTACGAGCAGTACTTC.

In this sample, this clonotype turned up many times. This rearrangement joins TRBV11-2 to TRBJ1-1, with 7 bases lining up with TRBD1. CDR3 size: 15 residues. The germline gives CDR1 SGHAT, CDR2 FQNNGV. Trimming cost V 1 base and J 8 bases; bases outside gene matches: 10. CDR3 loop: CASSLGVGGDLEAFF. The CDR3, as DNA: TGTGCCAGCAGCTTAGGAGTAGGGGGCGATCTCGAAGCTTTCTTT.

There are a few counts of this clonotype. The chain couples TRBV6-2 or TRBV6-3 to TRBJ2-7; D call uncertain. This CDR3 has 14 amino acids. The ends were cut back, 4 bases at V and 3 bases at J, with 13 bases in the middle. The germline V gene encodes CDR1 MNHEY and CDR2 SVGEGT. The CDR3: CASSSIRIFYEQYF. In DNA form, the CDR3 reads TGTGCCAGCAGTTCGATCCGGATATTCTACGAGCAGTACTTC.

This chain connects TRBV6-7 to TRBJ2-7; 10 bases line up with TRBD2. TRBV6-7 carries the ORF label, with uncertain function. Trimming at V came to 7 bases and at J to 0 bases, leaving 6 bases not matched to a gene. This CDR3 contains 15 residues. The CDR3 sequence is CASIGSGGPSYEQYF. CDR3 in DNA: TGTGCCAGCATAGGTAGCGGGGGGCCCTCCTACGAGCAGTACTTC.

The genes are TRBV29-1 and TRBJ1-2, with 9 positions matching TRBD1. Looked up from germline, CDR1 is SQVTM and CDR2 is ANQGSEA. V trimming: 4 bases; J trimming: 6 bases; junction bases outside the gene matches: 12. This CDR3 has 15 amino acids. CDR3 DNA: TGCAGCGTTGGCTCCTTAACAGGGGGCGATAATGGCTACACCTTC. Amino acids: CSVGSLTGGDNGYTF.